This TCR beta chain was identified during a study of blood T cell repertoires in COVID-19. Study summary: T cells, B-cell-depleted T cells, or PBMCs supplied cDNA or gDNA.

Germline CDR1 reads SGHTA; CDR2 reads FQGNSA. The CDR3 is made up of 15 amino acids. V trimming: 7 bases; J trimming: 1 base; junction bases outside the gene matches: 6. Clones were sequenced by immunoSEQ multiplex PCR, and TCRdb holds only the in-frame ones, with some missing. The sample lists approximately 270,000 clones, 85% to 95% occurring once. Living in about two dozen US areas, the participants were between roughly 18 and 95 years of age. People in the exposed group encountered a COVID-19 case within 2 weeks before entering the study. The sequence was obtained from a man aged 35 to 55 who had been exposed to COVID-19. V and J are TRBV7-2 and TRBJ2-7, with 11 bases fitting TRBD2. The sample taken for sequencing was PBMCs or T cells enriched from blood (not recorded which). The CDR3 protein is CASIITSGSSYEQYF. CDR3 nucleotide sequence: TGTGCCAGCATCATAACTAGCGGGAGTTCCTACGAGCAGTACTTC.